These 24 T cell receptor beta chains were sequenced from one sample in a study of regulatory T cells in long-lasting Graves disease. Construction of the TCR beta libraries employed iRepertoire HTBI primers in conjunction with Arm-PCR of CDR3 regions. TCRdb used MiXCR to reprocess the multiplex PCR reads, holding one entry per CDR3 protein. The sample holds roughly 350,000 distinct CDR3 sequences, roughly 17% seen once. Time point in this sample: newly diagnosed GD, antithyroid drugs for less than 3 months. TCR sequences were obtained from RNA taken from PBMCs. The sample also formed part of further work on T cells in Graves' hyperthyroidism and ophthalmopathy.

Source: peripheral blood mononuclear cells (PBMCs), taken at new diagnosis, from a patient treated with antithyroid drugs. Receptor source: a man aged 40-50 years with Graves disease.

This clonotype was detected ten times or more. V gene TRBV5-1 combines with J gene TRBJ2-3; 9 nucleotides agree with TRBD2. The J segment lost 0 bases and the V segment lost 8 bases, leaving 4 bases of the junction unmatched. In germline, CDR1 is SGHRS, CDR2 YFSETQ. The CDR3 has 14 amino acids. The CDR3 nucleotides are TGCGCCAGTCGGCGGGGGGGTAGCACAGATACGCAGTATTTT. Its translation: CASRRGGSTDTQYF.

This clonotype was observed many times. The chain has TRBV6-1 and TRBJ1-5; no clear D. CDR3 length: 13 residues. The germline V and J ends were trimmed by 4 bases and 1 base, with 5 bases remaining between them. Germline V gene sequence: CDR1 MNHNS, CDR2 SASEGT. Written as DNA, the CDR3 is TGTGCCAGCAGTGCGGACAGCAATCAGCCCCAGCATTTT. This sequence encodes CASSADSNQPQHF.

A note on this clonotype: A much larger clone is a single base away; this may be a read error. This rearrangement joins TRBV12-3 or TRBV12-4 to TRBJ1-1; D unresolved. The CDR3 loop spans 14 amino acids. With 8 bases removed from V and 0 bases from J, the gap between germline ends came to 13 bases. DNA of the CDR3: TGTGCCAGCGCTCCCATGGGTCTGAACACTGAAGCTTTCTTT. It is translated as CASAPMGLNTEAFF.

The chain couples TRBV5-6 to TRBJ1-5; D might be TRBD1 (5 bases). The ends were cut back, 0 bases at V and 0 bases at J, with 13 bases in the middle. The CDR3 is 17 amino acids. Looked up from germline, CDR1 is SGHDT and CDR2 is YYEEEE. The CDR3 DNA reads TGTGCCAGCAGCTTGGGGGCAGGGCCCTATAGCAATCAGCCCCAGCATTTT. The encoded protein is CASSLGAGPYSNQPQHF.

On this clonotype itself: Germline is not matched at one junction end, which may reflect a read error. The chain recombines TRBV30 with TRBJ1-1; D not resolved. The CDR3 runs to 13 residues. Germline CDR1 GTSNPN, CDR2 SVGIG (reference sequence). CDR3 nucleotides: TGTGCCTGGGGTCTCGGGGTAGACACTGAAGCCTTCTTT. This translates into CAWGLGVDTEAFF.

The V gene is TRBV12-5, the J gene TRBJ1-5; weak D call: TRBD1 (5 bases). The CDR3 length is 15 residues. The V gene's germline CDR1 is LGHNT and CDR2 FRNRAP. Trimming removed 1 base from V and 3 bases from J, with 10 bases in between. The CDR3 nucleotides are TGTGCTAGTGGTTTGGGGGGGAGGTTCAATCAGCCCCAGCATTTT. Amino acid sequence: CASGLGGRFNQPQHF.

This clonotype occurred a few times. CDR3 region: CASSPSRDTPPQHF. The CDR3 nucleotides are TGTGCCAGCAGCCCGTCCCGGGACACCCCGCCCCAGCATTTT. This chain connects TRBV7-2 to TRBJ1-5; the D gene is possibly TRBD1 (6 bases). This CDR3 spans 14 amino acids. V gave up 5 bases and J gave up 9 bases, with 17 bases separating them. The germline CDR1 and CDR2 sequences are SGHTA and FQGNSA.

This clonotype was picked up many times. V usage is TRBV7-2 and J usage is TRBJ2-7; D remains ambiguous. CDR3 length: 14 amino acids. Germline V gene data show CDR1 as SGHTA and CDR2 as FQGNSA. Between the trimmed V and J ends, which lost 0 bases and 3 bases, there was a span of 9 bases. The CDR3 DNA is TGTGCCAGCAGCTTAGCAGGGTCCGGCTACGAGCAGTACTTC. It codes for CASSLAGSGYEQYF.

This clonotype showed up many times. The chain uses TRBV5-1 and TRBJ2-3; D may correspond to TRBD1 or TRBD2 (6 bases each). Germline CDR1 reads SGHRS; CDR2 reads YFSETQ. CDR3 length: 15 amino acids. Trimming cost V 1 base and J 0 bases, with 9 bases left between them. In DNA form, the CDR3 reads TGCGCCAGCAGCTTGCGGGGGCCCAGCACAGATACGCAGTATTTT. Translated, it gives CASSLRGPSTDTQYF.

This clonotype turned up a few times. V and J are TRBV27 and TRBJ2-3, with D uncertain. The V gene's germline CDR1 is MNHEY and CDR2 SMNVEV (reference sequence). Trimming cost V 0 bases and J 0 bases, with 10 bases left between them. This CDR3 has 16 residues. This CDR3 is CASSLSLASSTDTQYF. The CDR3 nucleotides are TGTGCCAGCAGTTTATCGTTGGCTTCTAGCACAGATACGCAGTATTTT.

This clonotype was seen once. The junction and the germline gene differ at one end; a read error may be behind it. The chain combines TRBV2 with TRBJ2-7; 14 positions agree with TRBD2. Germline V gene data show CDR1 as SNHLY and CDR2 as FYNNEI. CDR3 size: 16 residues. In DNA form, the CDR3 reads TGTGACAGCAGTCTAGGACTAGCGGGGGGCCTTGGCGAGCAGTACTTC. Translating it yields CDSSLGLAGGLGEQYF.

The J gene is TRBJ1-2, the V gene TRBV7-9; D is ambiguous. Germline V gene sequence: CDR1 SEHNR, CDR2 FQNEAQ (reference sequence). This CDR3 region has 14 residues. V lost 2 bases, J lost 2 bases, and 9 bases lay in between. This chain's CDR3 is CASSLRQENYGYTF. The DNA of the CDR3 is TGTGCCAGCAGCTTAAGGCAGGAAAACTATGGCTACACCTTC.

This clonotype appeared a few times. This rearrangement joins TRBV28 to TRBJ2-2, with TRBD1 identical over 10 bases. CDR3 length: 14 residues. The germline V gene has CDR1 MDHEN and CDR2 SYDVKM. V gave up 6 bases and J gave up 6 bases; unmatched junction bases: 4. CDR3 DNA: TGTGCCAGCAGAAAGACAGGGGGCTCCGGGGAGCTGTTTTTT. This encodes CASRKTGGSGELFF.

Note on this clonotype: A read error is possible here, since a much larger clone lies one base away. The chain recombines TRBV4-2 with TRBJ1-5; no reliable D call. The ends were cut back, 4 bases at V and 7 bases at J, with 14 bases in the middle. This CDR3 is 14 amino acids long. CDR1 LGHNA and CDR2 YNFKEQ come from the germline V gene. As DNA, the CDR3 is TGTGCCAGCAGCCGCCCCGGGAGGCGACAGCCCCAGCATTTT. Translated: CASSRPGRRQPQHF.

This clonotype was counted between two and nine times. The chain joins TRBV19 to TRBJ2-7; 11 bases agree with TRBD2. V lost 6 bases, J lost 1 base, and 2 bases stayed unmatched. This CDR3 has 14 amino acids. The germline gives CDR1 LNHDA, CDR2 SQIVND (reference sequence). The CDR3 coding sequence is TGTGCCAGTAGCCGACTAGCGGGGTCCTACGAGCAGTACTTC. Encoded protein: CASSRLAGSYEQYF.

This clonotype was counted many times. The rearrangement joins TRBV7-9 to TRBJ2-7; 8 nucleotides align to TRBD1. The CDR3 has 13 amino acids. Germline V CDR1 and CDR2: SEHNR, FQNEAQ (reference sequence). With V trimmed by 4 bases and J by 5 bases, 4 bases remained unmatched. The CDR3 DNA is TGTGCCAGCAGCTCCGACAGGGGAGACGAGCAGTACTTC. Protein product: CASSSDRGDEQYF.

As regards this clonotype: A much larger clone lies one base from this, so it may be a read error. The conserved phenylalanine or tryptophan normally closing the CDR3 is absent here, so this likely arose from a read error. The genes are TRBV6-2 or TRBV6-3 and TRBJ1-5; D gene uncertain. Germline V gene lookup returns CDR1 MNHEY and CDR2 SVGEGT. The CDR3 loop spans 13 amino acids. V was trimmed by 0 bases and J by 6 bases, leaving 6 bases between them. This CDR3 reads CASSYSVLQPQHS. CDR3 nucleotides: TGTGCCAGCAGTTACTCGGTCCTTCAGCCCCAGCATTCT.

This clonotype has just a few counts. At one end the junction does not follow the germline gene, possibly because of a read error. The genes are TRBV12-3 or TRBV12-4 and TRBJ2-2; D might be TRBD2 (5 bases). CDR3 length equals 13 residues. CDR3 sequence: CASSLVGTGERFF. CDR3 nucleotide sequence: TGTGCCAGCAGTTTGGTCGGCACCGGGGAGCGGTTTTTT.

To note about this clonotype: A far larger clone is one nucleotide away, so this likely arose from a read error. As the CDR3 is not closed by the conserved phenylalanine or tryptophan, this likely results from a read error. The V call is TRBV11-3, the J call TRBJ2-7; 7 positions agree with TRBD1. The ends lost 3 bases at V and 2 bases at J; junction bases unmatched: 4. Germline values: CDR1 SGHNT, CDR2 YENEEA. The CDR3 runs 14 residues. CDR3 nucleotide sequence: TGTGCCAGCAGCTTCAGACAGGGCCCCTACGAGCAGTACTCC. Protein product: CASSFRQGPYEQYS.

There are a few counts of this clonotype. The gene calls are TRBV19 and TRBJ2-1, with D possibly matching TRBD2 (6 bases). Trimming stripped 6 bases from V and 7 bases from J, with 22 bases between. Germline V gene data show CDR1 as LNHDA and CDR2 as SQIVND (reference sequence). The CDR3 has 16 residues. CDR3 DNA sequence: TGTGCCAGTAGACCTCTGTACGGACGGGGGTGGAATGAGCAGTTCTTC. Protein sequence: CASRPLYGRGWNEQFF.

This clonotype was observed at least ten times. The V gene is TRBV18, the J gene TRBJ1-4; a weak D match, TRBD1 (5 bases). CDR3 length: 15 amino acids. The germline V gene encodes CDR1 KGHSH and CDR2 LQKENI. Trimming took 2 bases from V and 8 from J, leaving 15 bases between them. CDR3 sequence reads: CASSPNQGNREKLFF. The CDR3 bases are TGTGCCAGCTCACCAAATCAGGGTAATCGGGAAAAACTGTTTTTT.

In this sample, this clonotype turned up many times. The V gene is TRBV27, the J gene TRBJ2-7, with TRBD1 as a possible D gene (5 bases). The CDR3 spans 13 residues. Germline lookup yields CDR1 MNHEY and CDR2 SMNVEV (reference sequence). The V end was cut by 5 bases, the J end by 3 bases, with 11 bases between. CDR3 region: CASSPQRGYEQYF. The CDR3 DNA reads as TGTGCCAGCAGTCCCCAAAGGGGCTACGAGCAGTACTTC.

Regarding this clonotype: A much larger clonotype is one base distant, so this may be a read error. The chain couples TRBV7-8 to TRBJ1-4; D perhaps matches TRBD1 (6 bases). The V end was cut by 5 bases, the J end by 7 bases, with 14 bases between. Germline V gene sequence: CDR1 SGHVS, CDR2 FQNEAQ. The CDR3 has 14 residues. CDR3 loop: CASSEQGRTEKLFF. CDR3 bases: TGTGCCAGCAGCGAACAGGGTCGGACTGAAAAACTGTTTTTT.

This sequence joins TRBV12-3 or TRBV12-4 and TRBJ1-3, with a tentative D call TRBD1 (6 bases). Trimming shortened V by 0 bases and J by 2 bases, and 14 bases separated the two germline ends. The CDR3 loop spans 17 amino acids. The CDR3, as DNA: TGTGCCAGCAGTTTAGCGGGGGGGGGCTTGACTGGAAACACCATATATTTT. Translated: CASSLAGGGLTGNTIYF.